This T cell receptor (beta chain) was captured by sequencing in a study of T cells in Graves' hyperthyroidism and ophthalmopathy (dated by TCRdb to about 2019). About the full investigation: Peripheral blood was sampled at the time of initial diagnosis, prior to any treatment. To identify distinguishing TCR V-J signatures, a discovery cohort of about a hundred patients was used, comprising 43 with Graves' ophthalmopathy and 55 to 65 with stable Graves' hyperthyroidism. Whether ophthalmopathy could be predicted prospectively was tested in an independent validation cohort made up of roughly 19 hyperthyroidism patients plus 17 patients who later progressed to ophthalmopathy. For training and testing, the 80 to 100 patients in the discovery cohort were randomly divided in a 7:3 ratio. In addition, the study compared T-cell repertoires in thyroid tissue and in blood from 6 or 7 Graves' hyperthyroidism patients. After blood sampling, hyperthyroidism patients were treated with methimazole at a starting dose of 30 mg daily, and ophthalmopathy patients were treated with high-dose intravenous methylprednisolone. According to the paper, TCR Vbeta CDR3 sequencing was carried out on more than 120 peripheral blood samples, which came from more than 40 ophthalmopathy, around 74 hyperthyroidism and about 17 progressor patients.

A patient counted as having stable Graves' hyperthyroidism if no progression to ophthalmopathy occurred over 18 months of follow-up. The hyperthyroidism patients were between 18 and 65 years old and newly diagnosed, with a disease duration of less than 2 months. Patients with uncontrolled infections, other autoimmune diseases, pregnancy or lactation were excluded. Diagnoses were established on the basis of clinical symptoms, serum thyroxine and TRAb, thyroid ultrasound, and orbital computed tomography. Ficoll-Paque density gradient centrifugation was used to isolate PBMCs from about 9.4 ml of fresh peripheral blood. Total RNA was extracted using Trizol reagent, and RNA quality was assessed on an Agilent 2100 Bioanalyzer. This clonotype showed up many times. Its cognate antigen has yet to be identified. Base qualities are missing; no much larger clone stands one base away. What the work shows at the level of the full study, not this receptor alone: Most expanded thyroid clonotypes (frequency above 0.001) were also detected in blood, a finding suggesting that blood repertoires may reflect thyroid immune responses. A 13 V-J signature model separated ophthalmopathy from stable hyperthyroidism, with nearly 90% sensitivity and 81.08% specificity in cross-validation and 80%/75% in testing. In validation, the model predicted progression to ophthalmopathy a median of 6.5 months before onset, with approximately 71% sensitivity and roughly 72% specificity. Sample size was not statistically predetermined, and blinding of investigators to group allocation was not performed.

The TCR beta CDR3 regions were amplified from the RNA transcripts. A first-round RT-PCR of the TCR CDR3 used the HTBI primer set with the Qiagen OneStep RT-PCR kit. Libraries were constructed in a second round of multiplex PCR, after which size selection and purification were performed. Libraries were sequenced paired-end with 100 bp reads on an Illumina HiSeq2000. Processing in the source paper ran as follows. Raw data were processed with SOAPnuke, discarding reads with adapters, uncalled bases, mean Phred below 15, or no exact constant-primer or identifier match. COPE v1.2.5 was used to merge high-quality paired reads, and clonotypes were defined as unique nucleotide sequences. MiTCR v1.1 was used to align the clonotypes against IMGT TRBV, TRBD and TRBJ reference segments. The analysis included only V-J combinations with a frequency above 0.0001, which together covered 99% to 99.2% of the repertoires. A TCS score was defined as the ratio of F50 (clonal expansion) to E x V (chaos), with BLOSUM62-based TCRdist applied between CDR3 peptides within each V-J. Welch's t-statistics and random forest reduced 500 to 650 V-J features to around 14, which were used in a naive Bayes classifier (R e1071). The public reads were reanalyzed by TCRdb: fastp trimming at Q25, MiXCR alignment, in-frame beta chains only. All rows with the same CDR3 protein become a single entry with the most common DNA and genes. V and J calls and clone size were set by TCRdb, not the authors. A total of around 340,000 distinct CDR3 sequences appear in this sample, roughly 14% of them only once. The ten biggest clones cover about 22% of the sample.

Material for sequencing was blood. This clonotype was obtained from a woman in her 30s with Graves' hyperthyroidism.

The CDR3 reads CSAGTHNQPQHF. The DNA sequence is given as TGCAGCGCTGGGACGCATAATCAGCCCCAGCATTTT. The chain is made from TRBV29-1 and TRBJ1-5; D gene: possibly TRBD1, on 5 matching bases. The cysteine opens and the phenylalanine closes a CDR3 of 12 amino acids. Here the CDR3 DNA is all that survives: 36 bases in frame from base 1. Taken from the germline V gene, the CDR1 and CDR2 loops are SQVTM and ANQGSEA. V loses 7 bases, J loses 4 bases, and the germline ends lie 11 bases apart. Reference TRBV29-1 and TRBJ1-5 genes cover what lies past the CDR3, so the full variable domain is SAVISQKPSRDICQRGTSLTIQCQVDSQVTMMFWYRQQPGQSLTLIATANQGSEATYESGFVIDKFPISRPNLTFSTLTVSNMSPEDSSIYLCSAGTHNQPQHFGDGTRLSIL.